This T cell receptor beta chain was captured by sequencing in a study of blood T cell repertoires in COVID-19. Looking at the study overall: Sources were T cells, B-cell-depleted T cells, or PBMCs; the material itself was cDNA or gDNA.

Original processing methods: Amplification of reference gene primers provided the estimated nucleated cell counts. Method: immunoSEQ multiplex PCR; TCRdb's copy keeps in-frame clones and lacks some. That table is the source of V, J and clone size, and D and trimming were worked out from the DNA. Among more than 200,000 clones listed, approximately 91% were seen once. The CDR3 spans 11 residues. The ends were cut back, 5 bases at V and 14 bases at J, with 16 bases in the middle. Germline CDR1 is SQVTM and CDR2 is ANQGSEA. The receptor was derived from a human donor in a cohort sampled during active COVID-19. Sequenced input: peripheral blood. The V call is TRBV29-1, the J call TRBJ1-5; D is possibly TRBD1 (5 bases). The CDR3 DNA reads TGCAGCGTTATCCGGGACTCCCGGGAGCATTTT. Translation: CSVIRDSREHF. The full variable domain, in which reference TRBV29-1 and TRBJ1-5 provide the parts outside the CDR3, is SAVISQKPSRDICQRGTSLTIQCQVDSQVTMMFWYRQQPGQSLTLIATANQGSEATYESGFVIDKFPISRPNLTFSTLTVSNMSPEDSSIYLCSVIRDSREHFGDGTRLSIL.